The rows below give T cell receptor beta chains drawn from one sample of a study of blood T cell repertoires in COVID-19. Profiling relied on immunoSEQ multiplex PCR, and the TCRdb table lists in-frame clones only, not all of them. Among about 380,000 clones, 85% were seen once, and the ten largest hold 3% to 4%. Sequencing used peripheral blood. The receptors originated from a woman between 18 and 29 years old with acute or convalescent COVID-19. Each CDR3 is given with its conserved first and last residue. The order of the fields is J gene, clone size, V gene, D gene, CDR3 protein, CDR3 DNA. D genes are given only for firm matches. Some rows mark clone size as missing; the rest say once, few, many or name a class of expanded clone.

>TRBJ2-7|.|TRBV19|.
CASSIGYGTYEQYF
TGTGCCAGTAGTATAGGGTACGGGACCTACGAGCAGTACTTC
>TRBJ2-3|once|TRBV27|TRBD1
CASSLSGTGITDTQYF
TGTGCCAGCAGTTTATCCGGGACAGGTATAACAGATACGCAGTATTTT
>TRBJ2-5|.|TRBV7-9|.
CASSSRQVRIQETQYF
TGTGCCAGCAGCTCAAGACAGGTGCGCATACAAGAGACCCAGTACTTC
>TRBJ2-5|once|TRBV24-1|.
CATSDPTGGETQYF
TGTGCCACCAGTGATCCGACAGGAGGAGAGACCCAGTACTTC
>TRBJ2-7|.|TRBV18|.
CASSPVGGKSSYEQYF
TGTGCCAGCTCACCCGTGGGCGGGAAGAGCTCCTACGAGCAGTACTTC
>TRBJ2-3|.|TRBV5-1|TRBD2
CASSLAGTSDADTQYF
TGCGCCAGCAGCTTGGCCGGGACTAGTGACGCAGATACGCAGTATTTT
>TRBJ2-3|.|TRBV5-6|TRBD2
CASSLLAGEVTDTQYF
TGTGCCAGCAGCTTACTAGCGGGAGAAGTTACAGATACGCAGTATTTT
>TRBJ2-7|.|TRBV5-6|.
CASSLWSTGSEQYF
TGTGCCAGCAGCTTGTGGTCCACAGGGTCCGAGCAGTACTTC
>TRBJ1-2|.|TRBV7-9|.
CASSSSGVNYGYTF
TGTGCCAGCAGCTCGTCAGGGGTAAACTATGGCTACACCTTC
>TRBJ2-7|.|TRBV4-2|.
CASSQDAAYEQYF
TGTGCCAGCAGCCAAGATGCGGCCTACGAGCAGTACTTC
>TRBJ2-6|.|TRBV11-2|.
CASRLSRGSGANVLTF
TGTGCCAGCAGACTGTCTCGGGGGTCTGGGGCCAACGTCCTGACTTTC
>TRBJ1-6|many|TRBV10-3|.
CAISVGGNSPLHF
TGTGCCATCAGTGTTGGAGGAAATTCACCCCTCCACTTT
>TRBJ2-5|.|TRBV30|TRBD2
CAWRLIAGELETQYF
TGTGCCTGGAGACTAATAGCGGGAGAACTGGAGACCCAGTACTTC
>TRBJ2-7|.|TRBV7-3|TRBD1
CASSLGGQGHEQYF
TGTGCCAGCAGCTTAGGCGGACAGGGCCACGAGCAGTACTTC
>TRBJ2-7|.|TRBV9|.
CASSVSGGQGEQYF
TGTGCCAGCAGCGTGTCGGGGGGCCAAGGCGAGCAGTACTTC
>TRBJ2-7|.|TRBV2|.
CASAGGTSREQYF
TGTGCCAGCGCTGGGGGCACCTCGCGAGAGCAGTACTTC
>TRBJ2-7|.|TRBV6-5|TRBD1
CASNRDRGEYEQYF
TGTGCCAGCAACCGGGACAGGGGGGAGTACGAGCAGTACTTC
>TRBJ1-2|.|TRBV3-1/TRBV3-2|TRBD1
CASSQGQGSGYTF
TGTGCCAGCAGCCAAGGACAGGGGAGTGGCTACACCTTC
>TRBJ2-1|.|TRBV4-1|TRBD2
CASSDDKLAEIYNEQFF
TGCGCCAGCAGCGACGACAAACTAGCGGAAATCTACAATGAGCAGTTCTTC
>TRBJ1-1|.|TRBV28|.
CASSLHQLNTEAFF
TGTGCCAGCAGTTTACATCAGTTAAACACTGAAGCTTTCTTT
>TRBJ1-3|.|TRBV6-2/TRBV6-3|.
CASSYAEAGNTIYF
TGTGCCAGCAGTTACGCCGAAGCCGGAAACACCATATATTTT
>TRBJ2-1|once|TRBV13|.
CASSFSVNYNEQFF
TGTGCCAGCAGCTTCAGCGTTAACTACAATGAGCAGTTCTTC
>TRBJ2-7|.|TRBV11-2|TRBD2
CASSLDSGGSYEQYF
TGTGCCAGCAGCTTAGATAGCGGGGGGAGCTACGAGCAGTACTTC
>TRBJ2-7|.|TRBV3-1/TRBV3-2|.
CASSQIQGSYEQYF
TGTGCCAGCAGCCAAATTCAGGGATCCTACGAGCAGTACTTC
>TRBJ2-3|.|TRBV7-3|.
CASSLTRDSTDTQYF
TGTGCCAGCAGCTTAACGAGAGATAGCACAGATACGCAGTATTTT
>TRBJ1-4|few|TRBV2|TRBD1
CASGDRAKEKLFF
TGTGCCAGCGGGGACAGGGCTAAGGAAAAACTGTTTTTT
>TRBJ1-4|.|TRBV28|.
CASKGGRFEKLFF
TGTGCCAGCAAGGGGGGGCGATTCGAAAAACTGTTTTTT
>TRBJ1-4|.|TRBV6-5|TRBD1
CASSLGQGSWEKLFF
TGTGCCAGCAGTCTCGGACAGGGGAGTTGGGAAAAACTGTTTTTT
>TRBJ2-3|.|TRBV11-2|TRBD2
CASRGTSGGPDTQYF
TGTGCCAGCAGAGGGACTAGCGGGGGCCCAGATACGCAGTATTTT
>TRBJ1-2|.|TRBV10-3|.
CAISEGGQGRGYTF
TGTGCCATCAGTGAAGGGGGACAAGGGAGAGGCTACACCTTC
>TRBJ2-3|.|TRBV7-2|TRBD2
CASSFSSGVTDTQYF
TGTGCCAGCAGCTTCTCCAGCGGGGTCACAGATACGCAGTATTTT
>TRBJ2-1|.|TRBV29-1|.
CSAPGGRNEQFF
TGCAGCGCCCCAGGGGGGCGCAATGAGCAGTTCTTC
>TRBJ1-1|few|TRBV10-3|TRBD1
CAVIPGTGKTNTEAFF
TGTGCCGTCATACCCGGGACAGGGAAAACAAACACTGAAGCTTTCTTT
>TRBJ1-3|.|TRBV19|.
CASSPGGNTIYF
TGTGCCAGTAGTCCGGGCGGGAACACCATATATTTT
>TRBJ2-7|.|TRBV3-1/TRBV3-2|.
CASSHRVSNNEQYF
TGTGCCAGCAGCCACAGGGTATCTAACAACGAGCAGTACTTC
>TRBJ2-7|.|TRBV7-6|.
CASSPQGSVPYEQYF
TGTGCCAGCAGCCCACAGGGATCAGTACCCTACGAGCAGTACTTC
>TRBJ2-7|.|TRBV5-1|TRBD1
CASSTSGGASYEQYF
TGCGCCAGCAGCACCTCAGGGGGCGCGTCCTACGAGCAGTACTTC
>TRBJ1-1|.|TRBV7-3|.
CASSQGQSTEAFF
TGTGCCAGCAGCCAAGGACAGAGCACTGAAGCTTTCTTT
>TRBJ1-1|.|TRBV19|.
CASSLPDNKAFF
TGTGCCAGTAGTCTGCCGGACAATAAAGCTTTCTTT
>TRBJ2-1|once|TRBV7-6|.
CASSHSYNEQFF
TGTGCCAGCAGCCACTCCTACAATGAGCAGTTCTTC
>TRBJ2-3|.|TRBV11-1|TRBD1
CASSPLGQGVTDTQYF
TGTGCCAGCAGCCCTTTGGGACAGGGTGTCACAGATACGCAGTATTTT
>TRBJ1-1|.|TRBV5-4|TRBD1
CASILDRGDTEAFF
TGTGCCAGCATTCTCGACAGGGGGGACACTGAAGCTTTCTTT
>TRBJ1-2|.|TRBV4-1|.
CASSQELTGGVSYTF
TGCGCCAGCAGCCAAGAGTTGACAGGAGGTGTGAGCTACACCTTC
>TRBJ1-5|.|TRBV5-1|TRBD1
CASSLAPRGRNQPQHF
TGCGCCAGCAGCTTGGCTCCCAGGGGGCGCAATCAGCCCCAGCATTTT
>TRBJ1-1|.|TRBV3-1/TRBV3-2|TRBD1
CASSHPTVTGDEAFF
TGTGCCAGCAGCCACCCGACAGTGACAGGGGATGAAGCTTTCTTT